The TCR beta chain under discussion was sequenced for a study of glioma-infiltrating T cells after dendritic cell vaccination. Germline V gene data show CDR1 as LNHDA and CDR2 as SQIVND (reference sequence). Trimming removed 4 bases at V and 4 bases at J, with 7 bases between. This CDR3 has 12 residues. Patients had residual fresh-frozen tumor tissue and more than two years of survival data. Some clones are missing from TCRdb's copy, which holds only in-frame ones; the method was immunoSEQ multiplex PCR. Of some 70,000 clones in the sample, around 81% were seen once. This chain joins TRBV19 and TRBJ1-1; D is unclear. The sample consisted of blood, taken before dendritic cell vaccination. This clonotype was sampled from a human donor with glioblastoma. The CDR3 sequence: CASSTQFTEAFF. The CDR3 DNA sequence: TGTGCCAGTAGTACACAATTCACTGAAGCTTTCTTT.